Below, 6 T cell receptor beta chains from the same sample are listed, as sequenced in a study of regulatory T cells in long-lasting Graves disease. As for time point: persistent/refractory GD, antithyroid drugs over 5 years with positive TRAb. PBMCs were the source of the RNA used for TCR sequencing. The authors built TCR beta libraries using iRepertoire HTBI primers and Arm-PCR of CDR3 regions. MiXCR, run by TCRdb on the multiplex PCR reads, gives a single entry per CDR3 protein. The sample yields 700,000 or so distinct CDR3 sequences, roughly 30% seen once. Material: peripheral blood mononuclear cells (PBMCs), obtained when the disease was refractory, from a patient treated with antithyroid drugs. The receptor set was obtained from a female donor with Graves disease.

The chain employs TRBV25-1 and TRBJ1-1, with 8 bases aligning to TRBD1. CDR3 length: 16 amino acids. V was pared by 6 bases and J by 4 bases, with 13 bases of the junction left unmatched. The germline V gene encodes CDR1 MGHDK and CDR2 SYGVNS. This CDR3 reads CASSETGAVSGTEAFF. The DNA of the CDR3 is TGTGCCAGCAGCGAGACAGGGGCGGTAAGTGGCACTGAAGCTTTCTTT.

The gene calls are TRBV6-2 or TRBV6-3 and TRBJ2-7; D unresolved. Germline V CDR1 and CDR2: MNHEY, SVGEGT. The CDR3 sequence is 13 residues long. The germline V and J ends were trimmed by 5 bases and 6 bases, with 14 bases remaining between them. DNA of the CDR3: TGTGCCAGCAGTGAGCTAGTTCGTGTCGAGCAGTACTTC. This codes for CASSELVRVEQYF.

CDR3 amino acids: CASFHGNTEAFF. For the CDR3, the DNA is TGTGCCAGCTTCCACGGGAACACTGAAGCTTTCTTT. The V gene is TRBV12-3 or TRBV12-4, the J gene TRBJ1-1; D gene unclear. V lost 8 bases to trimming and J lost 1 base, with 8 bases between them. The length of the CDR3 is 12 residues.

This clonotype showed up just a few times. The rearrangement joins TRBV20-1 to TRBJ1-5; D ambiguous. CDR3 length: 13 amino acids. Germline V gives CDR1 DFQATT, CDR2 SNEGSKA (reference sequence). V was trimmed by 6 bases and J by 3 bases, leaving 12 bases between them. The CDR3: CSAEDGNNQPQHF. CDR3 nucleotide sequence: TGCAGTGCAGAGGACGGTAACAATCAGCCCCAGCATTTT.

The CDR3 nucleotides are TGTGCCAGCTCACCAGGGCGGGAATGGAATGGCTACACCTTC. Translation: CASSPGREWNGYTF. The V call is TRBV18, the J call TRBJ1-2; D is uncertain. The ends were cut back, 2 bases at V and 6 bases at J, with 13 bases in the middle. There are 14 residues in the CDR3. Germline CDR1 is KGHSH and CDR2 is LQKENI.

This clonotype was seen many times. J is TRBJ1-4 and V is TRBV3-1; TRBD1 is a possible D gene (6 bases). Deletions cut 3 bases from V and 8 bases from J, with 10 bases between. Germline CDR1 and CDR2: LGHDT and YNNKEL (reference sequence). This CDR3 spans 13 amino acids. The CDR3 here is CASSHTGAEKLFF. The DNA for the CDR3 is TGTGCCAGCAGCCATACGGGGGCGGAAAAACTGTTTTTT.